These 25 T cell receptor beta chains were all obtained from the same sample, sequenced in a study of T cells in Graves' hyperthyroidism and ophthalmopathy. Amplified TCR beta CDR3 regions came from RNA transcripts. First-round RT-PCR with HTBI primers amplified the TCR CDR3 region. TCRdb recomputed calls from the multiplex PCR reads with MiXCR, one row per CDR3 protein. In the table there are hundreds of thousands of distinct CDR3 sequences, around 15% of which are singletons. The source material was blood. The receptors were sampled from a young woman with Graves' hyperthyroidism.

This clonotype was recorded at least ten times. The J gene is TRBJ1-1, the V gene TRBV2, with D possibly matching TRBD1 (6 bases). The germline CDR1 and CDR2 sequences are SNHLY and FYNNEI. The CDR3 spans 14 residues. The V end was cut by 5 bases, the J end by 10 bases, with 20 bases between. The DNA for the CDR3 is TGTGCCAGCAGTTCTTTAGGGGGGGGCTTCGGAGCTTTCTTT. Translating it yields CASSSLGGGFGAFF.

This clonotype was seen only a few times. CDR3 DNA sequence: TGCAGTGCTAGAGATGTCCCCAGCCCACATCCTGGGGAGCTGTTTTTT. Its protein product is CSARDVPSPHPGELFF. The chain uses TRBV20-1 and TRBJ2-2, with unresolved D. Germline CDR1 DFQATT, CDR2 SNEGSKA (reference sequence). V dropped 0 bases and J dropped 8 bases, with 19 bases sitting between them. The length of the CDR3 is 16 residues.

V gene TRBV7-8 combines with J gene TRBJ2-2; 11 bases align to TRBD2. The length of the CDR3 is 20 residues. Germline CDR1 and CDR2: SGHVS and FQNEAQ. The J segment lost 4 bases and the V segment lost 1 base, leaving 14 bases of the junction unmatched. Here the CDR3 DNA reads TGTGCCAGCAGCTTAGGTGATTGGACTAGCGGGTGGAGTAGCACCGGGGAGCTGTTTTTT. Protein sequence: CASSLGDWTSGWSSTGELFF.

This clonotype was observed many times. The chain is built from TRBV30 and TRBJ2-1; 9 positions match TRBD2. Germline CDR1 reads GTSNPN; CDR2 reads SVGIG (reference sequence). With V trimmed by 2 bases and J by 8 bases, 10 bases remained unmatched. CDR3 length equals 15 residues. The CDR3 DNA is TGTGCCTGGAGTTACCGATACAGCGGGAGGTATGAGCAGTTCTTC. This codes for CAWSYRYSGRYEQFF.

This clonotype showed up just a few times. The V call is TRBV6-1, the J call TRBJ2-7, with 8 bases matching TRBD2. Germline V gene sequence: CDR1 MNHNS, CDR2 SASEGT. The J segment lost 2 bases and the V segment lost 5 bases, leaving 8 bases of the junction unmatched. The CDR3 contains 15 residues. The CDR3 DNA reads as TGTGCCAGCAGTTTGGGACTAGAACTTACCTACGAGCAGTACTTC. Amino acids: CASSLGLELTYEQYF.

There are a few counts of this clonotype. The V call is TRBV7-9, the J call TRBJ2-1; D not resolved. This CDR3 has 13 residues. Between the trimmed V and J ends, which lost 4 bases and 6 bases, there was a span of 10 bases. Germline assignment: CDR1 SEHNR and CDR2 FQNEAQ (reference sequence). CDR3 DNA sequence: TGTGCCAGCAGCTCGGTTAAGGCCAATGAGCAGTTCTTC. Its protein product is CASSSVKANEQFF.

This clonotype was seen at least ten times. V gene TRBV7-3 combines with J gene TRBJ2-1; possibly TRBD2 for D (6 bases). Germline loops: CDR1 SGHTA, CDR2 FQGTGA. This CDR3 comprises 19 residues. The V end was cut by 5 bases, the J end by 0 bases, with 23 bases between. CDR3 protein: CASSLGLWSPSNSYNEQFF. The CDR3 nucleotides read TGTGCCAGCAGCCTGGGACTGTGGTCTCCTAGTAACTCCTACAATGAGCAGTTCTTC.

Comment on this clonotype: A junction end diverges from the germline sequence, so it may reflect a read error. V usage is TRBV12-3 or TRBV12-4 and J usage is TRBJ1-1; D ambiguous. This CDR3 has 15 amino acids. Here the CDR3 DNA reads TGTGCCAGCAGGAACGGGGTTTTACTGCAGACTGAAGCTTCCTTT. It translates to CASRNGVLLQTEASF.

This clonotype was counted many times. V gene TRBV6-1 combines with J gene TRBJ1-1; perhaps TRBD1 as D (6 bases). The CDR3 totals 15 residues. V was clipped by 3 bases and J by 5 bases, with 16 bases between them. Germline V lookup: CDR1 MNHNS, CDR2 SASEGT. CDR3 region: CASSDRGRSGTEAFF. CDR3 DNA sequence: TGTGCCAGCAGTGACAGGGGACGCTCCGGGACTGAAGCTTTCTTT.

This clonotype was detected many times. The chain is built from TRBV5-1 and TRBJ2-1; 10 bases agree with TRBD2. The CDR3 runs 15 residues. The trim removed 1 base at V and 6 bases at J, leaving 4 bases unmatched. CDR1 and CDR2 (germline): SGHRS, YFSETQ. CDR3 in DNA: TGCGCCAGCAGCTTGACTAGCGGGATCGTCAATGAGCAGTTCTTC. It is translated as CASSLTSGIVNEQFF.

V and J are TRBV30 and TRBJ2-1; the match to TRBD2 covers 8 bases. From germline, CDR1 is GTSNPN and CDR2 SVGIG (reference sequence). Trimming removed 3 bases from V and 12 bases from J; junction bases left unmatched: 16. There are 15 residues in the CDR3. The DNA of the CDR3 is TGTGCCTGGAGAAGGACTAGCAGCGGGAGCCCCGTGCAGTTCTTC. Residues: CAWRRTSSGSPVQFF.

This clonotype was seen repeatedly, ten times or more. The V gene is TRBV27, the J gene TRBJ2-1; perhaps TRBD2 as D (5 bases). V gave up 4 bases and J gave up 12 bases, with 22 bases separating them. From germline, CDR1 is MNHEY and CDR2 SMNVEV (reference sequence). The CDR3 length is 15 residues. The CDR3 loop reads CASSSVPSSPRRQFF. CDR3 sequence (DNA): TGTGCCAGCAGTTCAGTACCTAGCTCTCCTAGGAGGCAGTTCTTC.

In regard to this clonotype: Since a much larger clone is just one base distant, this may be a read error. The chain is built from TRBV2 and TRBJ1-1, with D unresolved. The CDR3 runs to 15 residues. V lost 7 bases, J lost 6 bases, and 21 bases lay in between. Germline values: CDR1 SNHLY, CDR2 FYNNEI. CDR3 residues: CASNDWGLSPAEAFF. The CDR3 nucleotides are TGTGCCAGCAATGATTGGGGTCTCTCTCCGGCTGAAGCTTTCTTT. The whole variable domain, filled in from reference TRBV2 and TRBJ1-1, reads EPEVTQTPSHQVTQMGQEVILRCVPISNHLYFYWYRQILGQKVEFLVSFYNNEISEKSEIFDDQFSVERPDGSNFTLKIRSTKLEDSAMYFCASNDWGLSPAEAFFGQGTRLTVV.

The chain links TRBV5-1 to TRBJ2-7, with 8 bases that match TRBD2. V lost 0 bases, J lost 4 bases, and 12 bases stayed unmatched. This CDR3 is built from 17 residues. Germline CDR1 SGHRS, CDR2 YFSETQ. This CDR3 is CASSLAGGPSRGYEQYF. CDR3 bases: TGCGCCAGCAGCTTGGCGGGAGGGCCCTCCAGAGGTTACGAGCAGTACTTC.

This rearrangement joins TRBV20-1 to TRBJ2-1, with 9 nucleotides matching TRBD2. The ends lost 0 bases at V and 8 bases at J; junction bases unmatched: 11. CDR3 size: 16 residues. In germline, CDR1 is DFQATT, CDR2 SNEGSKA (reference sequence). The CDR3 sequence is CSARDWREGRFDEQFF. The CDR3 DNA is TGCAGTGCTAGAGATTGGCGGGAGGGCCGCTTCGATGAGCAGTTCTTC.

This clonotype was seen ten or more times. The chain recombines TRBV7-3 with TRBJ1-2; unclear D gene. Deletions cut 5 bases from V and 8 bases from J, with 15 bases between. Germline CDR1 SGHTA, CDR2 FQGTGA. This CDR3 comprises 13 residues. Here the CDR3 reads CASSRAGGVGYTF. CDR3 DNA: TGTGCCAGCAGCCGAGCCGGCGGGGTCGGCTACACCTTC. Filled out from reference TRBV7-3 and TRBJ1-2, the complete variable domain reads GAGVSQTPSNKVTEKGKYVELRCDPISGHTALYWYRQSLGQGPEFLIYFQGTGAADDSGLPNDRFFAVRPEGSVSTLKIQRTERGDSAVYLCASSRAGGVGYTFGSGTRLTVV.

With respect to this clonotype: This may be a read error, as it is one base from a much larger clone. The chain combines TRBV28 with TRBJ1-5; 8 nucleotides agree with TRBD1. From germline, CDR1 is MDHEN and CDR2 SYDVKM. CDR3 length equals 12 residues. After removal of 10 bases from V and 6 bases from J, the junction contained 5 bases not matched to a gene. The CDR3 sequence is CANRTGSQPQHF. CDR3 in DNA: TGTGCCAACCGGACAGGGAGTCAGCCCCAGCATTTT.

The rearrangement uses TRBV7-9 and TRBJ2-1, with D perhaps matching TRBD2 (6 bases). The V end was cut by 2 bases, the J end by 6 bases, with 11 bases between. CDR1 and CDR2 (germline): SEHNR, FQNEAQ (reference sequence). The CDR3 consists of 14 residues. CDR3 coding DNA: TGTGCCAGCAGCTTACAGGGAGGTCTCAATGAGCAGTTCTTC. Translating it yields CASSLQGGLNEQFF.

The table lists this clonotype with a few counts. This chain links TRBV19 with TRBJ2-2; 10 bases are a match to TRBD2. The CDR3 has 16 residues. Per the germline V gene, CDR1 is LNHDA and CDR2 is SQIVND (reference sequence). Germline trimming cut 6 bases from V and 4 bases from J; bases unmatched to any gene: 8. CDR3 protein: CASSYLAGEGTGELFF. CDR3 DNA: TGTGCCAGTAGCTACCTAGCGGGAGAGGGCACCGGGGAGCTGTTTTTT.

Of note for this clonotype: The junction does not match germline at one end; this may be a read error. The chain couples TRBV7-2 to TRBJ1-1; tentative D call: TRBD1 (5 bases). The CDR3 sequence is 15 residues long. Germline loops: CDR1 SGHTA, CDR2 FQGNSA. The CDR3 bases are TGCGCCAGCAGCCCTGCCCGGACAAAAAACACTGAAGCTTTCTTT. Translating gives CASSPARTKNTEAFF.

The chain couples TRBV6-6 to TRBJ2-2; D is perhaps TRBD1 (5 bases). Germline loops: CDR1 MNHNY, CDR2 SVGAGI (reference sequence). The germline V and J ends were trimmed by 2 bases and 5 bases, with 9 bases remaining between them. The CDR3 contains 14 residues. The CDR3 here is CASSYRTKTGELFF. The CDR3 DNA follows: TGTGCCAGCAGTTACCGGACAAAGACCGGGGAGCTGTTTTTT.

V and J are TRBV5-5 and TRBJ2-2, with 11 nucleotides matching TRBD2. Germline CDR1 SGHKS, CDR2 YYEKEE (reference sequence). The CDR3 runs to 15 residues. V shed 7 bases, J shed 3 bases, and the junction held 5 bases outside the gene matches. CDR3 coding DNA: TGTGCCAGCGGGACACTAGCGGGAGACACCGGGGAGCTGTTTTTT. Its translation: CASGTLAGDTGELFF.

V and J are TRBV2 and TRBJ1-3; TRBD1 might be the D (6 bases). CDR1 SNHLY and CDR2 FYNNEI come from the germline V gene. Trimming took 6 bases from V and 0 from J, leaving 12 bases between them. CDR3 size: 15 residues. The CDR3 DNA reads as TGTGCCAGCAGACGGGACACGAGCTCTGGAAACACCATATATTTT. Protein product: CASRRDTSSGNTIYF.

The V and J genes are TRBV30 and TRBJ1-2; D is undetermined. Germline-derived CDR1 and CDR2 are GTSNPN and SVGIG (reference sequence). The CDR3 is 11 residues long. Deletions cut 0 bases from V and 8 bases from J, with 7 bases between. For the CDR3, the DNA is TGTGCCTGGAGTGTACATATAGGCTACACCTTC. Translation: CAWSVHIGYTF. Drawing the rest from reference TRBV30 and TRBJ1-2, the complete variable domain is SQTIHQWPATLVQPVGSPLSLECTVEGTSNPNLYWYRQAAGRGLQLLFYSVGIGQISSEVPQNLSASRPQDRQFILSSKKLLLSDSGFYLCAWSVHIGYTFGSGTRLTVV.

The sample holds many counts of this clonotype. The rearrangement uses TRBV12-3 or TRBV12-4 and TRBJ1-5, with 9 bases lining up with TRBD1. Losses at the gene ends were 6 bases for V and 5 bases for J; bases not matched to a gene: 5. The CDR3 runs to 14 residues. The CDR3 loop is CASRQGANDQPQHF. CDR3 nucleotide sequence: TGTGCCAGCAGACAGGGGGCTAATGATCAGCCCCAGCATTTT.